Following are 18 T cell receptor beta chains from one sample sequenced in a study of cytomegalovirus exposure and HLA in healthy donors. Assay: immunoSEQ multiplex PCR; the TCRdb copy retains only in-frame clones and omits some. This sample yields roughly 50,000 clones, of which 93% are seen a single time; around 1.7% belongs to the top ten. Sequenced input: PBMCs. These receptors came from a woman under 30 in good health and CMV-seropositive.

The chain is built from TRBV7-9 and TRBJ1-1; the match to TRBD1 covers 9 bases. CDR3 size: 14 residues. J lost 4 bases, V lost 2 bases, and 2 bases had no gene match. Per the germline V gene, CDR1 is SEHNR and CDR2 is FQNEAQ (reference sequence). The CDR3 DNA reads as TGTGCCAGCAGCTTAACAGGGGGCGGCACTGAAGCTTTCTTT. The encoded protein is CASSLTGGGTEAFF.

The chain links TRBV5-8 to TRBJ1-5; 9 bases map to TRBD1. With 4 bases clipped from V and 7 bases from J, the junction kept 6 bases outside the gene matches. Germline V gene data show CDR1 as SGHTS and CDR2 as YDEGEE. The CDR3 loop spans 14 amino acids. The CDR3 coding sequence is TGTGCCAGCAGCCTCGGGACAGGGAGCCAGCCCCAGCATTTT. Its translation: CASSLGTGSQPQHF. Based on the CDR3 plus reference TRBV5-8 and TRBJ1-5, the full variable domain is EAGVTQSPTHLIKTRGQQATLRCSPISGHTSVYWYQQALGLGLQFLLWYDEGEERNRGNFPPRFSGRQFPNYSSELNVNALELEDSALYLCASSLGTGSQPQHFGDGTRLSIL.

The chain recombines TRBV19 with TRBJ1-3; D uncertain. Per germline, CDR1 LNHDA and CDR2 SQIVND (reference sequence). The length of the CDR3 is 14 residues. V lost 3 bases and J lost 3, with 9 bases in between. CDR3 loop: CASSIDNNGNTIYF. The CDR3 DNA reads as TGTGCCAGTAGTATCGACAATAATGGAAACACCATATATTTT.

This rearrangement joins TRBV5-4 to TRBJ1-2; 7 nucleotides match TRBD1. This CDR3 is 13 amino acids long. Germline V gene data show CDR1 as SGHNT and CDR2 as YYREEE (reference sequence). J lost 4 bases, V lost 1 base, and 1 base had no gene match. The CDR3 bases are TGTGCCAGCAGCTTGTGGACAGGCTATGGCTACACCTTC. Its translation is CASSLWTGYGYTF.

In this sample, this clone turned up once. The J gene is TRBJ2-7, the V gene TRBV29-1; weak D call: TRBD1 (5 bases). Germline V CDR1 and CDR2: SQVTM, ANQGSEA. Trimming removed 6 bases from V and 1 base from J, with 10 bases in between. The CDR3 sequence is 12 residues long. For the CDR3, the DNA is TGCAGCGTCGTGAAGGGGTCCTACGAGCAGTACTTC. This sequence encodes CSVVKGSYEQYF.

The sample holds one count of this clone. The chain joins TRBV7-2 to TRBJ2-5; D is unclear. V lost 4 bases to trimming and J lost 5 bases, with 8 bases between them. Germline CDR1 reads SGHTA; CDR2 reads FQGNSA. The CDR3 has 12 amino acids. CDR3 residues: CASSWSGETQYF. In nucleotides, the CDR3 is TGTGCCAGCAGCTGGAGTGGGGAGACCCAGTACTTC.

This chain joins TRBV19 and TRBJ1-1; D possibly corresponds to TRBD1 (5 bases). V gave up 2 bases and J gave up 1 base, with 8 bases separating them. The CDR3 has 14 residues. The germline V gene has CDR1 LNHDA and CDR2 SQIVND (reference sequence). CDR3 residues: CASSIKQANTEAFF. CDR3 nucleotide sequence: TGTGCCAGTAGTATAAAACAGGCGAACACTGAAGCTTTCTTT. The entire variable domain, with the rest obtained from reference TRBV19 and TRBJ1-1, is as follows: DGGITQSPKYLFRKEGQNVTLSCEQNLNHDAMYWYRQDPGQGLRLIYYSQIVNDFQKGDIAEGYSVSREKKESFPLTVTSAQKNPTAFYLCASSIKQANTEAFFGQGTRLTVV.

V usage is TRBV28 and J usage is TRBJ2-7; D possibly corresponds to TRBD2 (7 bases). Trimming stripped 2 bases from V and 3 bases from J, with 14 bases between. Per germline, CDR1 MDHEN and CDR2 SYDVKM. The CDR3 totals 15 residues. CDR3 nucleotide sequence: TGTGCCAGCAGTTTAGGGGGGGCCCGACACTACGAGCAGTACTTC. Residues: CASSLGGARHYEQYF.

The CDR3 DNA follows: TGTGCCAGCAGTTACTCGCTAGCGAAGGGCACAGATACGCAGTATTTT. This gives the protein CASSYSLAKGTDTQYF. V is TRBV6-6 and J is TRBJ2-3; TRBD2 might be the D (6 bases). The germline gives CDR1 MNHNY, CDR2 SVGAGI (reference sequence). CDR3 length: 16 residues. Trimming took off 0 bases at V and 1 base at J, with 11 bases between the two ends.

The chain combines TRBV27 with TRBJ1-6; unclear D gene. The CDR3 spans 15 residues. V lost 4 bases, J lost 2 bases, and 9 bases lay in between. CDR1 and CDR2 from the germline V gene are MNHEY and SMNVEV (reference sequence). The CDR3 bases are TGTGCCAGCAGTTCGGAGTTCACCTATAATTCACCCCTCCACTTT. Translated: CASSSEFTYNSPLHF.

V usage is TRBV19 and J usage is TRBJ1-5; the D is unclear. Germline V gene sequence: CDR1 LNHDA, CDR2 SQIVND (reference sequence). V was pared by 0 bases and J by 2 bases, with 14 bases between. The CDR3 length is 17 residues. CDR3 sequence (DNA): TGTGCCAGTAGTATAGATCGCTTAGGCGGGTGCAATCAGCCCCAGCATTTT. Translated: CASSIDRLGGCNQPQHF.

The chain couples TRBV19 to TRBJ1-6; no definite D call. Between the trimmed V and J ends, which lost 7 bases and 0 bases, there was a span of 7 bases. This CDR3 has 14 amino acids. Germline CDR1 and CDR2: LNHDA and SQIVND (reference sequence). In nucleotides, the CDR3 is TGTGCCAGTAAGATGAGCTCCTATAATTCACCCCTCCACTTT. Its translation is CASKMSSYNSPLHF.

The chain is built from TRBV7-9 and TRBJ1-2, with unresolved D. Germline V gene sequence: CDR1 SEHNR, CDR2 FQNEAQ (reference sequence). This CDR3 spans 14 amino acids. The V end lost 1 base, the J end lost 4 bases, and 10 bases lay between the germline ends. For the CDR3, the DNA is TGTGCCAGCAGCTTAGTAGGAGTTAGCTATGGCTACACCTTC. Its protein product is CASSLVGVSYGYTF.

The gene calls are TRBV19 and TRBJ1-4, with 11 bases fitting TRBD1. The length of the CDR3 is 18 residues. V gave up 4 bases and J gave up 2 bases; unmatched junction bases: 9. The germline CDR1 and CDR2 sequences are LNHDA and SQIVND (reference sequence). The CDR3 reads CASSTYLGQGATNEKLFF. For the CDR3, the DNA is TGTGCCAGTAGTACCTACTTAGGACAGGGGGCGACTAATGAAAAACTGTTTTTT.

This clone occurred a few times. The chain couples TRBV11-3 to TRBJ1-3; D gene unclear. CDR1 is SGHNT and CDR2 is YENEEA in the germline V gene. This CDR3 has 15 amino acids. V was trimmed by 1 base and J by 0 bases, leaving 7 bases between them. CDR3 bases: TGTGCCAGCAGCTTAGGGCCCACCTCTGGAAACACCATATATTTT. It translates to CASSLGPTSGNTIYF.

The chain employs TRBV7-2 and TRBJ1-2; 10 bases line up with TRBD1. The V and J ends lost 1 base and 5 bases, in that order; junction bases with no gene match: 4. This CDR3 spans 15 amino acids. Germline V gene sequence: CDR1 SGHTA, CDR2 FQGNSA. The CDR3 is CASSLGQGAGYGYTF. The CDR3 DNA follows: TGTGCCAGCAGCTTAGGACAGGGGGCGGGATATGGCTACACCTTC.

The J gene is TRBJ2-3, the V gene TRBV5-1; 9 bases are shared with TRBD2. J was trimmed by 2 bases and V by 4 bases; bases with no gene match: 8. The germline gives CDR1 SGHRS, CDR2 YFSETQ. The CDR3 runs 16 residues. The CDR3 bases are TGCGCCAGCAGCCCGGCCGGGACTAGCCCCACAGATACGCAGTATTTT. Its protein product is CASSPAGTSPTDTQYF.

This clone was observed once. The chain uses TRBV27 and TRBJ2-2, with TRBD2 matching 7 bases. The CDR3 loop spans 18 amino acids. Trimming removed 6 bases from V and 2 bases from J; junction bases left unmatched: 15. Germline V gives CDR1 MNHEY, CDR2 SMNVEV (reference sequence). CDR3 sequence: CASSTPRWGGVNTGELFF. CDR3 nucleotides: TGTGCCAGCAGCACTCCCCGTTGGGGGGGGGTTAACACCGGGGAGCTGTTTTTT.